This T cell receptor beta chain originates from a study of T cell changes during pregnancy in multiple sclerosis. Trimming cost V 6 bases and J 4 bases; bases outside gene matches: 4. This CDR3 region has 15 residues. Germline-derived CDR1 and CDR2 are MNHEY and SMNVEV (reference sequence). Sequencing used immunoSEQ multiplex PCR; TCRdb keeps in-frame clones, though not all of them. The repertoire holds approximately 61,000 clones, about 91% seen once, with about 3.8% in the top ten. Source: peripheral blood, taken after pregnancy. This rearrangement joins TRBV27 to TRBJ2-1, with 12 bases identical to TRBD2. This sequence originates from a female donor in good health, enrolled as a control in a pregnancy study. CDR3 in DNA: TGTGCCAGCAGAGGCCTAGCGGGGGGGTACAATGAGCAGTTCTTC. It codes for CASRGLAGGYNEQFF.